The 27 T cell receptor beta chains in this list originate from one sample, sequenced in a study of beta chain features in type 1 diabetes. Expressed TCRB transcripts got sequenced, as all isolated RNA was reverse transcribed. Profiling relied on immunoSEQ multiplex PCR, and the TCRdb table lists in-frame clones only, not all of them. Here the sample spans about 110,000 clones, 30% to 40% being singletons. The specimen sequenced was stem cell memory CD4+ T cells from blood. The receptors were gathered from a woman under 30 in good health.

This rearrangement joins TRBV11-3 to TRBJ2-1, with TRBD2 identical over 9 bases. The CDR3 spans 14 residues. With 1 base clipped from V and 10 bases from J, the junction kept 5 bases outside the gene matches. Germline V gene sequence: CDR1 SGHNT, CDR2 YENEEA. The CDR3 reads CASSLAGLASEQFF. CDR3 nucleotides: TGTGCCAGCAGCTTAGCGGGACTAGCCTCCGAGCAGTTCTTC.

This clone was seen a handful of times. CDR3: CASSVQGNQPQHF. The CDR3 DNA reads TGCGCCAGCAGCGTTCAGGGGAATCAGCCCCAGCATTTT. The chain has TRBV4-1 and TRBJ1-5, with D perhaps matching TRBD1 (6 bases). There are 13 residues in the CDR3. CDR1 MGHRA and CDR2 YSYEKL come from the germline V gene. Trimming cost V 5 bases and J 4 bases, with 9 bases left between them.

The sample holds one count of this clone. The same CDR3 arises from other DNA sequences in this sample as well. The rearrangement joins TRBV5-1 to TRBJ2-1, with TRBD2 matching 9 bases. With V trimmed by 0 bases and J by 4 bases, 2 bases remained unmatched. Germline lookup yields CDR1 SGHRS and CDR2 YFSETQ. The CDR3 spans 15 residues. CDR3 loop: CASSLALAGYNEQFF. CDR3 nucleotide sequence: TGCGCCAGCAGCTTGGCACTAGCGGGTTACAATGAGCAGTTCTTC.

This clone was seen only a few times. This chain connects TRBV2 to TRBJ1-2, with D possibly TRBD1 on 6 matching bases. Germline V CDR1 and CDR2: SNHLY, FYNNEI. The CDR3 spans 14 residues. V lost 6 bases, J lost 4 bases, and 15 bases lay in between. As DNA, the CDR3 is TGTGCCAGCAGGGAGAGGGGGAATGGCTATGGCTACACCTTC. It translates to CASRERGNGYGYTF. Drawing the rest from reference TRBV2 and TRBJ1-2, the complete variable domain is EPEVTQTPSHQVTQMGQEVILRCVPISNHLYFYWYRQILGQKVEFLVSFYNNEISEKSEIFDDQFSVERPDGSNFTLKIRSTKLEDSAMYFCASRERGNGYGYTFGSGTRLTVV.

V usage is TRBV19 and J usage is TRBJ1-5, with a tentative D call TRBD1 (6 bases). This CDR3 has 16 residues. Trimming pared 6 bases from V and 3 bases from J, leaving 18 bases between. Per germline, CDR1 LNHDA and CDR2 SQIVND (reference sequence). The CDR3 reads CASRVDSRFSNQPQHF. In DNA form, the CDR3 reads TGTGCCAGTAGGGTGGACAGCCGGTTTTCCAATCAGCCCCAGCATTTT.

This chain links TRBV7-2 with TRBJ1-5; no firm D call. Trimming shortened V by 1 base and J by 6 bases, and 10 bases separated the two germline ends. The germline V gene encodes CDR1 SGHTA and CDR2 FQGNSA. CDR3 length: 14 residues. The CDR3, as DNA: TGTGCCAGCAGCTTAGGGCGGGCAGCTCAGCCCCAGCATTTT. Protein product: CASSLGRAAQPQHF.

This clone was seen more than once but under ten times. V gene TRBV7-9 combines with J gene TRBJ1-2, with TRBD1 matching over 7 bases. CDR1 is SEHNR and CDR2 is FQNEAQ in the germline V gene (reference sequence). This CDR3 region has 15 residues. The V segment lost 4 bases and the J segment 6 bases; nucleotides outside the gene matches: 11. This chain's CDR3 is CASSSSDRAFHGYTF. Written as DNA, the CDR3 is TGTGCCAGCAGCTCCTCTGACAGGGCTTTTCATGGCTACACCTTC.

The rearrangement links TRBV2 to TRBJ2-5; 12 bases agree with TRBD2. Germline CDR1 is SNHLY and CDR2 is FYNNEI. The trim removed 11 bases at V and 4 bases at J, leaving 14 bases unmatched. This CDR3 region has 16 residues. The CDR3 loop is CAQGLAGRAGGETQYF. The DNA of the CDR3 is TGTGCCCAAGGACTAGCGGGGAGAGCGGGGGGAGAGACCCAGTACTTC.

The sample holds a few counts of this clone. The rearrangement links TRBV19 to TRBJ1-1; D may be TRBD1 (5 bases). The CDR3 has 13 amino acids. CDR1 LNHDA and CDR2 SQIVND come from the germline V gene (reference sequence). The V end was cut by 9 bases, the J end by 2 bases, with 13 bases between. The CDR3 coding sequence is TGTGCCAGCACCTTCGGACATAACACTGAAGCTTTCTTT. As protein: CASTFGHNTEAFF.

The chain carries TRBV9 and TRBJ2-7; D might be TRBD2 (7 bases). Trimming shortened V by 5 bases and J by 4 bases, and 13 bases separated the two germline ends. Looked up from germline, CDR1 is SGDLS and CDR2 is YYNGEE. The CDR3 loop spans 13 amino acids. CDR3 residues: CASRGAGGYEQYF. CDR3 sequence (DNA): TGTGCCAGCAGGGGGGCCGGGGGGTACGAGCAGTACTTC.

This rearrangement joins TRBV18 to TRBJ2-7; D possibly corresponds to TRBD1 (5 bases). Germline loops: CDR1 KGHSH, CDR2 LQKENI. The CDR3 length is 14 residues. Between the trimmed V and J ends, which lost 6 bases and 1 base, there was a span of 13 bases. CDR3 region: CASSPSTGSYEQYF. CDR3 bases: TGTGCCAGCTCTCCTTCCACAGGTTCCTACGAGCAGTACTTC.

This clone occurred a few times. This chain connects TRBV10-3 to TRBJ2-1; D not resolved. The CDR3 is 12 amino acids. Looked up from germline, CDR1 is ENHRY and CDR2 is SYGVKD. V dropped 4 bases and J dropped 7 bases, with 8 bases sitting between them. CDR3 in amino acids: CAISATRNEQFF. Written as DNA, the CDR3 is TGTGCCATCAGTGCAACGAGGAATGAGCAGTTCTTC.

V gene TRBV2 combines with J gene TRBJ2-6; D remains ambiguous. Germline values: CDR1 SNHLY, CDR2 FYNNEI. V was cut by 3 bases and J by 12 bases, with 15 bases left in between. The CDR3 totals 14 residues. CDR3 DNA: TGTGCCAGCAGTGACCTAGGCTCCCCGGCCGTCCTGACTTTC. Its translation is CASSDLGSPAVLTF.

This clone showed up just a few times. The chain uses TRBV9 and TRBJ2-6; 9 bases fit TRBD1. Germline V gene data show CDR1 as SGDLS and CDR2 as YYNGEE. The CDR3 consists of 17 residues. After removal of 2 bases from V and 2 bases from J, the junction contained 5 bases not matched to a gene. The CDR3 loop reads CASSVTGTGTGANVLTF. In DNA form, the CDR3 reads TGTGCCAGCAGCGTCACCGGGACAGGGACTGGGGCCAACGTCCTGACTTTC.

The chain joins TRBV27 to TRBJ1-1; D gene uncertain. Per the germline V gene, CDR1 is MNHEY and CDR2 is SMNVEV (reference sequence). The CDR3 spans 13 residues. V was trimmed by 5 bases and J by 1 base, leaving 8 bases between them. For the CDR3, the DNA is TGTGCCAGCAGTCTCCCAGGGAACACTGAAGCTTTCTTT. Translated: CASSLPGNTEAFF.

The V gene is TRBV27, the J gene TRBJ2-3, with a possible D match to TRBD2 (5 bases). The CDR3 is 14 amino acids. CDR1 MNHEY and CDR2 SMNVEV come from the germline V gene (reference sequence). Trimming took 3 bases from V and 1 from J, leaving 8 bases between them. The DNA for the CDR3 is TGTGCCAGCAGTTTCGAGGGAGGCACAGATACGCAGTATTTT. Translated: CASSFEGGTDTQYF.

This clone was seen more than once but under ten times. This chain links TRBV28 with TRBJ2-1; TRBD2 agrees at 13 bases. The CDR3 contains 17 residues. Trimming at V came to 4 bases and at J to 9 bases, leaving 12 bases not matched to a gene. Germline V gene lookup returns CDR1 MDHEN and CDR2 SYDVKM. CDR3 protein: CASSSLLTSGRGVEQFF. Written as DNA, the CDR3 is TGTGCCAGCAGTTCTCTCTTAACTAGCGGGAGGGGAGTTGAGCAGTTCTTC.

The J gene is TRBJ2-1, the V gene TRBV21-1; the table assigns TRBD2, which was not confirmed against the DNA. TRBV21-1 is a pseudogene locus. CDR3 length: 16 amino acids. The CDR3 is CASNIRGREAFNEQFF. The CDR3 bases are TGTGCCAGCAATATAAGGGGGCGGGAGGCCTTCAATGAGCAGTTCTTC.

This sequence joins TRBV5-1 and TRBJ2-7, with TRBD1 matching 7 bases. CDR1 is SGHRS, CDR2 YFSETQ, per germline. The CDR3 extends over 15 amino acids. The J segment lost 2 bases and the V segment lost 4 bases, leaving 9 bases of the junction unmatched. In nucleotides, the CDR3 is TGCGCCAGCAGCAAAAACAGGGGCGAGACCTACGAGCAGTACTTC. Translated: CASSKNRGETYEQYF.

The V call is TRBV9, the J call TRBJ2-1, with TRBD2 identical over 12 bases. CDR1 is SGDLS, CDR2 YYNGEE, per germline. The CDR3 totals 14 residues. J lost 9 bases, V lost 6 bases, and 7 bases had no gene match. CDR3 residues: CASTPSGRDGEQFF. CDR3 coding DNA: TGTGCCAGCACCCCTAGCGGGAGGGATGGTGAGCAGTTCTTC.

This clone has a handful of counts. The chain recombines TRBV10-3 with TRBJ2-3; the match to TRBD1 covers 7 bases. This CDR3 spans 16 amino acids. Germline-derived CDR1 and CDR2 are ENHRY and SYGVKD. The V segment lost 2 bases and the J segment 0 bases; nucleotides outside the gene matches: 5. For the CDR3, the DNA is TGTGCCATCAGTGAGATCCGGACAGGCAGCACAGATACGCAGTATTTT. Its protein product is CAISEIRTGSTDTQYF.

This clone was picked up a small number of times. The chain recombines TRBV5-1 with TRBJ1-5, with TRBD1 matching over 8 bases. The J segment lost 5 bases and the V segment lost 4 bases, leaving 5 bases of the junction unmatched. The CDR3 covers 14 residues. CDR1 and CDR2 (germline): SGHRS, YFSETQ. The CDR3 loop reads CASSPGQGDQPQHF. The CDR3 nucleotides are TGCGCCAGCAGCCCCGGACAGGGCGATCAGCCCCAGCATTTT.

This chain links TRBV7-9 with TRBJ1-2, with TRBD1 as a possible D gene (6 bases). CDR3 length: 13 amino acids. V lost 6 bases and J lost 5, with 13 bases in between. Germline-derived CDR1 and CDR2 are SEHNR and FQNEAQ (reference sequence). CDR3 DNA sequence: TGTGCCAGCAGGGCCGACAGGCGGTATGGCTACACCTTC. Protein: CASRADRRYGYTF.

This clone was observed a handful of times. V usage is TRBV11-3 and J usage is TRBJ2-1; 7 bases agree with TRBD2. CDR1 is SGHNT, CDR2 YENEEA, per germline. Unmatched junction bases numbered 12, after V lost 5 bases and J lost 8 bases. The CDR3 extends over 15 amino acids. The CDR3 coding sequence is TGTGCCAGCAGCGTTAGCGGGTTAGGGGCATATGAGCAGTTCTTC. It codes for CASSVSGLGAYEQFF.

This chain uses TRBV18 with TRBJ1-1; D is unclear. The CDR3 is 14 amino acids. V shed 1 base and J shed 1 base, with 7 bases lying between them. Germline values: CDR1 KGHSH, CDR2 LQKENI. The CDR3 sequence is CASSPRVENTEAFF. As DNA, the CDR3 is TGTGCCAGCTCACCACGTGTAGAGAACACTGAAGCTTTCTTT.

The CDR3 is CASGVNRGLPYEQYF. CDR3 coding DNA: TGTGCCAGCGGCGTCAACAGGGGGCTTCCCTACGAGCAGTACTTC. This chain uses TRBV27 with TRBJ2-7; 9 bases align to TRBD1. V lost 8 bases to trimming and J lost 2 bases; unmatched junction nucleotides: 10. CDR3 length: 15 residues. Germline V gene sequence: CDR1 MNHEY, CDR2 SMNVEV (reference sequence).

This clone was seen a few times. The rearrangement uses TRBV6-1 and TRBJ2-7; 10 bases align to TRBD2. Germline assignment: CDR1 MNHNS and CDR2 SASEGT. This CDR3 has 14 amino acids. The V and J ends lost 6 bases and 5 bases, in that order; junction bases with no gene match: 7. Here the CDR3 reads CASRGTSGTHEQYF. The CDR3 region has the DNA TGTGCCAGCAGGGGTACTAGCGGGACCCACGAGCAGTACTTC.